In this sample, the clone carrying this T cell receptor (beta chain) turned up many times. The antigen is undetermined. The sample comes from a study of breast tumors, draining lymph nodes, adjacent tissues. The V end was cut by 6 bases, the J end by 7 bases, with 19 bases between. The CDR3 sequence is 14 residues long. CDR1 is DFQATT, CDR2 SNEGSKA, per germline (reference sequence). Findings of the study overall: The lymph node origin of tumor T cells was framed as consistent with a hypothesis, not demonstrated.

Samples came from axillary lymph nodes draining the breast cancer. Each CDR3 protein is one row after TCRdb ran MiXCR on the multiplex PCR reads. This sample has about 200,000 distinct CDR3 sequences; 25% to 40% occur once, and the top ten carry around 4.4%. This TCR was sampled from a female donor with breast cancer. Some clones in this sample may be carry-over from other donors' samples. This chain joins TRBV20-1 and TRBJ2-4; TRBD2 is a possible D gene (6 bases). Material for sequencing was axillary lymph node tissue. The DNA for the CDR3 is TGCAGTGCCCGACTTGGCGGGGCTTCTAACATTCAGTACTTC. Protein sequence: CSARLGGASNIQYF.